This T cell receptor (beta chain) was sequenced for a study of low-dose radiotherapy and immunotherapy resistance in tumors. Study summary: The study delivered 0.5 Gy per fraction every 2 weeks to Cohort 1, totaling 6.5 Gy. It was every two weeks, one day before radiation and immunotherapy, that intravenous cyclophosphamide 200 mg/m2 was given.

Gene-specific TRAV and TRBV primers were used for first-strand cDNA, covering alpha and beta chains. Amplification of TCRs used a constant-region primer and V-primer adapter for around 18 PCR cycles. TCRdb independently ran MiXCR on the reads; one entry per CDR3 protein. The sample consists of roughly 76,000 distinct CDR3 sequences, around 18% of them appearing once. This clonotype was seen ten or more times. Germline trimming cut 4 bases from V and 7 bases from J; bases unmatched to any gene: 7. Germline loops: CDR1 SGHDT, CDR2 YYEEEE. This CDR3 is built from 13 residues. Time point described: before trial treatment. Those who qualified had advanced solid tumors (lacking tumor-infiltrating lymphocytes).

The clonotype comes from a male donor with prostate cancer. The sequenced sample was PBMCs, obtained before treatment. The chain combines TRBV5-6 with TRBJ2-5; 7 bases match TRBD1. The CDR3 spells CASSLQGRWTQYF. CDR3 nucleotides: TGTGCCAGCAGCCTACAGGGGCGTTGGACCCAGTACTTC.